The 3 T cell receptor beta chains listed next were all sequenced from one sample in a study of blood T cell repertoires in COVID-19. Generated by immunoSEQ multiplex PCR, the TCRdb table keeps only in-frame clones and is missing some. Of 200,000 or so clones in the sample, 90% were seen once. Sequenced material: peripheral blood. The receptors come from a young man with COVID-19, enrolled during active disease.

The V gene is TRBV24-1, the J gene TRBJ2-1; 10 bases agree with TRBD1. Germline V CDR1 and CDR2: KGHDR, SFDVKD. V dropped 5 bases and J dropped 4; count of bases not matched to a gene: 10. The CDR3 consists of 17 residues. CDR3 sequence reads: CATSAGGTGAIYNEQFF. CDR3 in DNA: TGTGCCACCAGTGCCGGGGGGACAGGGGCGATTTACAATGAGCAGTTCTTC.

The chain recombines TRBV18 with TRBJ1-1, with TRBD1 matching over 9 bases. V shed 3 bases, J shed 4 bases, and the junction held 3 bases outside the gene matches. CDR3 length: 14 residues. Germline V CDR1 and CDR2: KGHSH, LQKENI. The CDR3 loop is CASSPDRGSTEAFF. The DNA for the CDR3 is TGTGCCAGCTCACCCGACAGGGGGAGCACTGAAGCTTTCTTT.

The V gene is TRBV29-1, the J gene TRBJ2-1; 8 nucleotides align to TRBD1. J was trimmed by 7 bases and V by 3 bases; bases with no gene match: 5. Germline CDR1 is SQVTM and CDR2 is ANQGSEA. This CDR3 region has 13 residues. The CDR3 nucleotides read TGCAGCGTTGAGGGCAGGGGGCTAAATGAGCAGTTCTTC. It encodes CSVEGRGLNEQFF.